These T cell receptor beta chains were read from a single sample in a study of PD-L1 blockade in urothelial cancer. The data were produced by immunoSEQ multiplex PCR, yet TCRdb's version contains in-frame clones alone and is incomplete. The sample contains around 79,000 clones, approximately 80% of which appear only once. The specimen was PBMCs, collected around atezolizumab (anti-PD-L1) treatment. These TCRs come from a man aged 40-49 years with urothelial cancer. Each CDR3 is given with its conserved first and last residue. D genes are given only for firm matches. The size of a clone is reported for some rows only, either as once, few or many, or as a class for expanded clones.

d_gene | j_gene | v_gene | abundance | CDR3nt | CDR3aa
NA | TRBJ1-4 | TRBV2 | few | TGTGCCACACTTGCAACTAATGAAAAACTGTTTTTT | CATLATNEKLFF
NA | TRBJ2-5 | TRBV2 | NA | TGTGCCAGCAGAGCCGACAGGGCTAGCGGGGAGACCCAGTACTTC | CASRADRASGETQYF
NA | TRBJ2-7 | TRBV6-1 | NA | TGTGCCAGCGCTGGGGCAGGCCTGTCCTACGAGCAGTACTTC | CASAGAGLSYEQYF
NA | TRBJ2-2 | TRBV30 | medium-sized | TGTGCCTGCGTCCCCTTGAACACCGGGGAGCTGTTTTTT | CACVPLNTGELFF
NA | TRBJ1-1 | TRBV28 | NA | TGTGCCAGCAGTTGGCGGGAGAACACTGAAGCTTTCTTT | CASSWRENTEAFF
NA | TRBJ2-7 | TRBV18 | NA | TGTGCCAGTTCATTAATAGGAGGGGGCGACTCCTACGAGCAGTACTTC | CASSLIGGGDSYEQYF
TRBD1 | TRBJ2-1 | TRBV10-1 | NA | TGCGCCACCGCCCCGACAGGGAAGAATGAGCAGTTCTTC | CATAPTGKNEQFF
NA | TRBJ2-1 | TRBV7-9 | NA | TGTGCCAGCAGCTTAGCGGACATGTACCGGCAGTTCTTC | CASSLADMYRQFF
TRBD1 | TRBJ1-1 | TRBV28 | NA | TGTGCCAGCAGTTTTTATGCCCAGGACAGGAGGGCGTCTTTCTTT | CASSFYAQDRRASFF
TRBD1 | TRBJ1-1 | TRBV12-5 | NA | TGTGCTAGTGGTGAGGAAAATACAGGGGCAGTCTTAAACACTGAAGCTTTCTTT | CASGEENTGAVLNTEAFF
TRBD1 | TRBJ1-1 | TRBV7-9 | NA | TGTGCCAGCAGCCGCAGGACAGGGAACACTGAAGCTTTCTTT | CASSRRTGNTEAFF
NA | TRBJ2-7 | TRBV7-9 | NA | TGTGCCAGCAGCCCCCGGGACACTCGCCGGAACACCTACGAGCAGTACTTC | CASSPRDTRRNTYEQYF
NA | TRBJ2-6 | TRBV6-1 | NA | TGTGCCAGCGGGACCGCAGGGGCCGGGGCCAACGTCCTGACTTTC | CASGTAGAGANVLTF
TRBD1 | TRBJ1-5 | TRBV18 | NA | TGTGCCAGCTCAAACAGGGGGCAGGATCAGCCCCAGCATTTT | CASSNRGQDQPQHF
TRBD1 | TRBJ2-4 | TRBV11-2 | once | TGTGCCAGCAGCGAGTCCGGGACAGGGTCAGCCATTCAGTACTTC | CASSESGTGSAIQYF
NA | TRBJ1-1 | TRBV25-1 | once | TGTGCCAGCAGTGGGCAGGGTACGGGCGCTGAAGCTTTCTTT | CASSGQGTGAEAFF
TRBD1 | TRBJ1-2 | TRBV19 | NA | TGTGCCACCACTGGGACAGGGGACTATGGCTACACCTTC | CATTGTGDYGYTF
TRBD2 | TRBJ2-7 | TRBV29-1 | NA | TGCAGCGTAGAGGGACTAGCGGAAAGCTCCTACGAGCAGTACTTC | CSVEGLAESSYEQYF
TRBD2 | TRBJ2-7 | TRBV6-1 | NA | TGTGCCAGCAGTGAAGGGATAGCGGGAGTAAGATACGAGCAGTACTTC | CASSEGIAGVRYEQYF
NA | TRBJ2-5 | TRBV5-1 | NA | TGCGCCAGCAGCTTAGGACTGCCCCAAGAGACCCAGTACTTC | CASSLGLPQETQYF
TRBD1 | TRBJ1-1 | TRBV5-1 | NA | TGCGCCAGCAGCCTTGCGGGACAGCCTGAAGCTTTCTTT | CASSLAGQPEAFF
NA | TRBJ2-7 | TRBV13 | once | TGTGCCAGCAGCTTGGGCGCCTACGAGCAGTACTTC | CASSLGAYEQYF
TRBD1 | TRBJ1-1 | TRBV5-1 | NA | TGCGCCAGCAGTCCCACGGACAGGGGAGCTTTCTTT | CASSPTDRGAFF
NA | TRBJ2-5 | TRBV11-2 | NA | TGTGCCAGCAGTTCTGCAGGGGCCCAAGAGACCCAGTACTTC | CASSSAGAQETQYF
NA | TRBJ2-7 | TRBV9 | NA | TGTGCCAGCAGCCCACGGGACTTTGGGTCGGGGGAGCAGTACTTC | CASSPRDFGSGEQYF
NA | TRBJ1-1 | TRBV30 | NA | TGTGCCTGGGGTGGACTGGTCACTGAAGCTTTCTTT | CAWGGLVTEAFF
TRBD2 | TRBJ2-2 | TRBV7-2 | NA | TGTGCCAGCAGCTCCCCGAGCGGGATCACCGGGGAGCTGTTTTTT | CASSSPSGITGELFF
NA | TRBJ1-1 | TRBV30 | NA | TGTGCCTGGAGTGGGGGTGGGAGGGCTTTCTTT | CAWSGGGRAFF
NA | TRBJ2-3 | TRBV7-2 | NA | TGTGCCAGCAGCTTGGGAGTTAGCACAGATACGCAGTATTTT | CASSLGVSTDTQYF
TRBD1 | TRBJ1-4 | TRBV18 | NA | TGTGCCAGCTCACTCAACCCGACAGGGACGGCAGAAAAACTGTTTTTT | CASSLNPTGTAEKLFF
NA | TRBJ2-2 | TRBV7-9 | once | TGTGCCAGCAGCTTATTCTCGGGAACCGGGGAGCTGTTTTTT | CASSLFSGTGELFF
TRBD1 | TRBJ2-1 | TRBV10-3 | NA | TGTGCCATCAGCGCACAGGGGATGAACAATGAGCAGTTCTTC | CAISAQGMNNEQFF
TRBD2 | TRBJ2-5 | TRBV4-1 | NA | TGCGCCAGCAGCCGCGCGGGAGAATTTAGGGAGACCCAGTACTTC | CASSRAGEFRETQYF
NA | TRBJ2-3 | TRBV19 | NA | TGTGCCAGTAGTAACAGGGTAGGAGATACGCAGTATTTT | CASSNRVGDTQYF
NA | TRBJ2-5 | TRBV20-1 | NA | TGCAGTGCTACCGCCGGGGAGACCCAGTACTTC | CSATAGETQYF
NA | TRBJ2-7 | TRBV6-6 | NA | TGTGCCAGCAGGTCAGGGTTTCCCTTTGGGAACGAGCAGTACTTC | CASRSGFPFGNEQYF
TRBD2 | TRBJ2-1 | TRBV7-7 | NA | TGTGCTAGCAGCCGGACTAGCGGGAGCGATGAGCAGTTCTTC | CASSRTSGSDEQFF
NA | TRBJ1-1 | TRBV18 | NA | TGTGCCAGCTCGCCGGAGGCCTTGAGGGGGACTGAAGCTTTCTTT | CASSPEALRGTEAFF
TRBD1 | TRBJ1-1 | TRBV29-1 | NA | TGCAGCGTTCGACAGGGGTGGTCGGTCACAGGGGGTGAAGCTTTCTTT | CSVRQGWSVTGGEAFF
TRBD1 | TRBJ2-7 | TRBV5-1 | NA | TGCGCCAGCAGCCCCCACTCGACAGGGATGATGTACGAGCAGTACTTC | CASSPHSTGMMYEQYF
NA | TRBJ1-5 | TRBV6-5 | NA | TGTGCCAGCAGTTTCTACTCGATCCAGGGCGGTCAGCCCCAGCATTTT | CASSFYSIQGGQPQHF
NA | TRBJ2-5 | TRBV18 | NA | TGTGCCAGCTCACCTCGGATTCGGGAGTGGGAGACCCAGTACTTC | CASSPRIREWETQYF
TRBD2 | TRBJ2-2 | TRBV9 | NA | TGTGCCAGCAGCGTAGTTACCGGAGCGGGAGTTGGCACCGGGGAGCTGTTTTTT | CASSVVTGAGVGTGELFF
NA | TRBJ2-7 | TRBV5-1 | NA | TGCGCCAGCAGCAAGCCTTCCTTTCACGAGCAGTACTTC | CASSKPSFHEQYF
TRBD1 | TRBJ1-2 | TRBV6-1 | NA | TGTGCCAGCAGGAGCTGGGACAGGCTGATTCCTGGCTACACCTTC | CASRSWDRLIPGYTF
TRBD1 | TRBJ1-5 | TRBV27 | NA | TGTGCCAGCAGGGGGACAGGGGGTGAGAATCAGCCCCAGCATTTT | CASRGTGGENQPQHF
TRBD1 | TRBJ1-2 | TRBV9 | once | TGTGCCAGCAGCGCTCAGGGGGCTGGAGGCTACACCTTC | CASSAQGAGGYTF
NA | TRBJ1-2 | TRBV28 | NA | TGTGCCAGCAGTTTATGGGCCACCCACTATGGCTACACCTTC | CASSLWATHYGYTF
TRBD1 | TRBJ1-4 | TRBV28 | NA | TGTGCCAGCAGTAACAGGGGAACGGGTGAAAAACTGTTTTTT | CASSNRGTGEKLFF
NA | TRBJ1-1 | TRBV18 | few | TGTGCCAGCTCACCACTTATCGGGAACACTGAAGCTTTCTTT | CASSPLIGNTEAFF
NA | TRBJ2-3 | TRBV9 | NA | TGTGCCAGCAGCGGGACTGCTACTAGCACAGATACGCAGTATTTT | CASSGTATSTDTQYF